What follows are 17 T cell receptor beta chains derived from one specimen sequenced in a study of blood T cell repertoires in COVID-19. The table came from immunoSEQ multiplex PCR; TCRdb's copy has only in-frame clones and leaves some out. The repertoire holds hundreds of thousands of clones, 70% to 90% seen once, with approximately 9.1% in the top ten. Sequences were obtained from PBMCs or T cells enriched from blood (not recorded which). The receptors stem from a woman aged 45 to 65 with acute COVID-19.

V and J are TRBV30 and TRBJ1-6; no reliable D call. CDR1 is GTSNPN, CDR2 SVGIG, per germline (reference sequence). The CDR3 is 14 amino acids. V dropped 4 bases and J dropped 9 bases, with 16 bases sitting between them. CDR3 coding DNA: TGTGCCTGGACCCTGGAGGTGGGGATTTCACCCCTCCACTTT. Amino acid sequence: CAWTLEVGISPLHF. Combining the CDR3 with reference TRBV30 and TRBJ1-6 gives the whole variable domain SQTIHQWPATLVQPVGSPLSLECTVEGTSNPNLYWYRQAAGRGLQLLFYSVGIGQISSEVPQNLSASRPQDRQFILSSKKLLLSDSGFYLCAWTLEVGISPLHFGNGTRLTVT.

The chain uses TRBV4-1 and TRBJ1-2; 8 bases map to TRBD1. Germline lookup yields CDR1 MGHRA and CDR2 YSYEKL. The CDR3 spans 15 residues. The junction had 8 bases not matched to a gene; V was cut back by 1 base and J by 7 bases. CDR3 DNA: TGCGCCAGCAGCCAAGGGTGGCAGGGGGCGCTTGGCTACACCTTC. This translates into CASSQGWQGALGYTF.

This rearrangement joins TRBV3-1 (or the pseudogene TRBV3-2) to TRBJ1-4, with a weak D call TRBD1 (5 bases). This CDR3 region has 14 residues. Germline CDR1 reads LGHDT; CDR2 reads YNNKEL (reference sequence). V was cut by 3 bases and J by 6 bases, with 11 bases left in between. Here the CDR3 DNA reads TGTGCCAGCAGCCAGACAGCTCTCGATGAAAAACTGTTTTTT. Its translation: CASSQTALDEKLFF.

CDR3 region: CASSIGEFTGELFF. CDR3 DNA sequence: TGTGCCAGTAGTATAGGCGAGTTCACCGGGGAGCTGTTTTTT. The rearrangement joins TRBV19 to TRBJ2-2; no firm D call. Trimming removed 1 base at V and 4 bases at J, with 7 bases between. In germline, CDR1 is LNHDA, CDR2 SQIVND (reference sequence). This CDR3 comprises 14 residues.

The DNA for the CDR3 is TGTGCCAGCAGCCAAGGGGACAGCACCCGATACAATGAGCAGTTCTTC. Amino acids: CASSQGDSTRYNEQFF. V and J are TRBV4-2 and TRBJ2-1; TRBD1 aligns across 7 bases. The junction had 7 bases not matched to a gene; V was cut back by 1 base and J by 4 bases. The CDR3 length is 16 residues. CDR1 and CDR2 from the germline V gene are LGHNA and YNFKEQ.

V gene TRBV7-9 combines with J gene TRBJ2-1, with 9 bases that match TRBD1. Trimming cost V 5 bases and J 4 bases; bases outside gene matches: 6. The CDR3 runs to 15 residues. Germline V CDR1 and CDR2: SEHNR, FQNEAQ (reference sequence). In DNA form, the CDR3 reads TGTGCCAGCAGCCCCTCGGGACAGGGTTACAATGAGCAGTTCTTC. As protein: CASSPSGQGYNEQFF.

This clone was detected a few times. The chain is built from TRBV4-2 and TRBJ1-1; the match to TRBD1 covers 11 bases. The CDR3 has 17 residues. With V trimmed by 0 bases and J by 4 bases, 7 bases remained unmatched. In germline, CDR1 is LGHNA, CDR2 YNFKEQ. Here the CDR3 DNA reads TGTGCCAGCAGCCAAGAATGGGGACAGGGGGATGTCACTGAAGCTTTCTTT. Protein sequence: CASSQEWGQGDVTEAFF.

This chain links TRBV6-6 with TRBJ1-1; D perhaps matches TRBD1 (6 bases). Trimming shortened V by 8 bases and J by 1 base, and 17 bases separated the two germline ends. Looked up from germline, CDR1 is MNHNY and CDR2 is SVGAGI (reference sequence). The CDR3 is made up of 15 amino acids. The CDR3 DNA follows: TGTGCCAGCCCTAGGGGGGGGGCGGGGAACACTGAAGCTTTCTTT. It codes for CASPRGGAGNTEAFF.

The V gene is TRBV6-5, the J gene TRBJ1-2, with TRBD1 matching 7 bases. The V segment lost 7 bases and the J segment 6 bases; nucleotides outside the gene matches: 5. This CDR3 is built from 12 residues. The V gene's germline CDR1 is MNHEY and CDR2 SVGAGI. CDR3 sequence: CASNTGVDGYTF. CDR3 coding DNA: TGTGCCAGCAATACAGGGGTTGATGGCTACACCTTC.

This clone was seen only once. The V call is TRBV27, the J call TRBJ1-6; tentative D call: TRBD1 (6 bases). Germline CDR1 MNHEY, CDR2 SMNVEV (reference sequence). V shed 5 bases and J shed 10 bases, with 15 bases lying between them. The CDR3 length is 14 residues. The CDR3 region is CASSPNRDTSPLHF. The CDR3 nucleotides read TGTGCCAGCAGTCCAAACCGGGACACATCACCCCTCCACTTT.

This clone showed up just a few times. J is TRBJ2-7 and V is TRBV6-5, with 7 bases matching TRBD2. The CDR3 contains 12 residues. Losses at the gene ends were 6 bases for V and 3 bases for J; bases not matched to a gene: 2. CDR1 and CDR2 (germline): MNHEY, SVGAGI. This chain's CDR3 is CASRGGVYEQYF. In DNA form, the CDR3 reads TGTGCCAGCAGGGGGGGGGTCTACGAGCAGTACTTC.

The rearrangement joins TRBV19 to TRBJ1-6, with D uncertain. From germline, CDR1 is LNHDA and CDR2 SQIVND (reference sequence). Trimming removed 0 bases at V and 10 bases at J, with 13 bases between. This CDR3 is built from 15 residues. CDR3 sequence (DNA): TGTGCCAGTAGTATAGATCCGAGGTTGGCGTCACCCCTCCACTTT. Protein: CASSIDPRLASPLHF.

The chain employs TRBV5-6 and TRBJ1-2, with 10 bases that match TRBD1. The CDR3 is 16 amino acids. Germline V lookup: CDR1 SGHDT, CDR2 YYEEEE. V lost 4 bases and J lost 3; bases outside the gene matches: 9. Here the CDR3 reads CASSPAGTGVYYGYTF. CDR3 bases: TGTGCCAGCAGCCCTGCCGGGACAGGGGTGTACTATGGCTACACCTTC.

The chain couples TRBV9 to TRBJ1-5, with 7 bases fitting TRBD1. Trimming removed 0 bases from V and 5 bases from J; junction bases left unmatched: 5. CDR1 and CDR2 (germline): SGDLS, YYNGEE. The CDR3 covers 15 residues. The CDR3 DNA reads TGTGCCAGCAGCGTAGGGACAGGTTCTCATCAGCCCCAGCATTTT. Translating it yields CASSVGTGSHQPQHF.

This chain uses TRBV28 with TRBJ1-2; 7 bases match TRBD1. The germline V gene encodes CDR1 MDHEN and CDR2 SYDVKM. With V trimmed by 6 bases and J by 8 bases, 6 bases remained unmatched. This CDR3 has 12 residues. Written as DNA, the CDR3 is TGTGCCAGCAGAGACAGGGCTTACGGCTACACCTTC. It is translated as CASRDRAYGYTF.

The chain couples TRBV12-5 to TRBJ1-2; 7 bases are a match to TRBD1. CDR1 and CDR2 (germline): LGHNT, FRNRAP. The CDR3 totals 18 residues. J gave up 5 bases and V 6 bases, and 21 bases lay outside the gene matches. The CDR3 spells CASGRTPGTERILYGYTF. DNA of the CDR3: TGTGCTAGTGGACGAACGCCCGGGACAGAACGAATTTTATATGGCTACACCTTC.

The chain is built from TRBV19 and TRBJ2-4, with 10 bases aligning to TRBD1. The ends lost 5 bases at V and 0 bases at J; junction bases unmatched: 13. The CDR3 runs 19 residues. Looked up from germline, CDR1 is LNHDA and CDR2 is SQIVND (reference sequence). This CDR3 reads CASSSRGGQGFGAKNIQYF. The CDR3 region has the DNA TGTGCCAGTAGTTCCAGGGGGGGACAGGGGTTTGGAGCCAAAAACATTCAGTACTTC.